This passage covers 27 T cell receptor beta chains from one sample sequenced in a study of T cell changes during pregnancy in multiple sclerosis. Assay used: immunoSEQ multiplex PCR; TCRdb lists only in-frame clones, some missing. The profile shows 45,000 to 60,000 clones, more than 80% of them singletons. The sample here was CD8+ T cells from peripheral blood mononuclear cells, taken in the second trimester of pregnancy. These receptors were collected from a female donor with multiple sclerosis, enrolled in a pregnancy study.

The chain carries TRBV11-2 and TRBJ2-7; possible D gene TRBD1, 6 bases. The V end was cut by 4 bases, the J end by 6 bases, with 16 bases between. The CDR3 spans 14 residues. Germline V gives CDR1 SGHAT, CDR2 FQNNGV. The CDR3 nucleotides read TGTGCCAGCAGCTACTCTTCCGGGACATCCGAGCAGTACTTC. It translates to CASSYSSGTSEQYF. Filled out from reference TRBV11-2 and TRBJ2-7, the complete variable domain reads EAGVAQSPRYKIIEKRQSVAFWCNPISGHATLYWYQQILGQGPKLLIQFQNNGVVDDSQLPKDRFSAERLKGVDSTLKIQPAKLEDSAVYLCASSYSSGTSEQYFGPGTRLTVT.

The chain has TRBV2 and TRBJ2-1; 11 bases fit TRBD1. Germline V gene lookup returns CDR1 SNHLY and CDR2 FYNNEI. J was trimmed by 4 bases and V by 8 bases; bases with no gene match: 4. The CDR3 is 14 amino acids. CDR3 sequence: CASGGTGGYNEQFF. In DNA form, the CDR3 reads TGTGCCAGCGGGGGGACAGGGGGGTACAATGAGCAGTTCTTC.

The chain has TRBV2 and TRBJ2-5; TRBD1 is a possible D gene (6 bases). V was trimmed by 6 bases and J by 5 bases, leaving 16 bases between them. The CDR3 is 14 residues long. Germline loops: CDR1 SNHLY, CDR2 FYNNEI. The CDR3 here is CASSVTGLGETQYF. The DNA for the CDR3 is TGTGCCAGCAGCGTTACAGGGCTCGGGGAGACCCAGTACTTC. Complete variable domain (other parts from reference TRBV2 and TRBJ2-5): EPEVTQTPSHQVTQMGQEVILRCVPISNHLYFYWYRQILGQKVEFLVSFYNNEISEKSEIFDDQFSVERPDGSNFTLKIRSTKLEDSAMYFCASSVTGLGETQYFGPGTRLLVL.

The chain employs TRBV9 and TRBJ1-3; no firm D call. Trimming stripped 3 bases from V and 0 bases from J, with 10 bases between. There are 15 residues in the CDR3. The germline CDR1 and CDR2 sequences are SGDLS and YYNGEE. The DNA for the CDR3 is TGTGCCAGCAGCGGGGAGACGGGCTCTGGAAACACCATATATTTT. Encoded protein: CASSGETGSGNTIYF. The whole variable domain, remainder taken from reference TRBV9 and TRBJ1-3, is DSGVTQTPKHLITATGQRVTLRCSPRSGDLSVYWYQQSLDQGLQFLIQYYNGEERAKGNILERFSAQQFPDLHSELNLSSLELGDSALYFCASSGETGSGNTIYFGEGSWLTVV.

The table lists this clone with a count of one. The chain couples TRBV13 to TRBJ1-2; 8 bases are a match to TRBD1. Trimming removed 5 bases from V and 4 bases from J; junction bases left unmatched: 3. Germline V CDR1 and CDR2: PRHDT, FYEKMQ (reference sequence). This CDR3 has 13 amino acids. The CDR3 DNA reads as TGTGCCAGCAGCGATGACAGGGGCTATGGCTACACCTTC. This translates into CASSDDRGYGYTF.

V usage is TRBV15 and J usage is TRBJ2-5, with 7 bases matching TRBD1. Germline assignment: CDR1 LNHNV and CDR2 YYDKDF (reference sequence). V shed 4 bases, J shed 5 bases, and the junction held 10 bases outside the gene matches. The CDR3 covers 15 residues. CDR3 nucleotide sequence: TGTGCCACCAGCACTGACCCGACAGGGTCGGAGACCCAGTACTTC. The encoded protein is CATSTDPTGSETQYF. The whole variable domain, filled in from reference TRBV15 and TRBJ2-5, reads DAMVIQNPRYQVTQFGKPVTLSCSQTLNHNVMYWYQQKSSQAPKLLFHYYDKDFNNEADTPDNFQSRRPNTSFCFLDIRSPGLGDTAMYLCATSTDPTGSETQYFGPGTRLLVL.

The chain recombines TRBV19 with TRBJ2-7; possible D gene TRBD2, 6 bases. Germline V lookup: CDR1 LNHDA, CDR2 SQIVND (reference sequence). V gave up 5 bases and J gave up 1 base, with 15 bases separating them. There are 15 residues in the CDR3. The CDR3 sequence: CASSASISGSYEQYF. The DNA of the CDR3 is TGTGCCAGTAGTGCCAGTATCAGCGGGTCCTACGAGCAGTACTTC.

This chain uses TRBV14 with TRBJ2-7, with a tentative D call TRBD1 (6 bases). Germline lookup yields CDR1 SGHDN and CDR2 FVKESK. This CDR3 region has 13 residues. With 4 bases removed from V and 6 bases from J, the gap between germline ends came to 13 bases. The CDR3, as DNA: TGTGCCAGCAGCCTAACAGGGATGGCCGAGCAGTACTTC. Amino acid sequence: CASSLTGMAEQYF.

This sequence joins TRBV6-6 and TRBJ1-1, with unresolved D. V lost 7 bases, J lost 1 base, and 10 bases lay in between. This CDR3 is 13 amino acids long. The V gene's germline CDR1 is MNHNY and CDR2 SVGAGI (reference sequence). The CDR3 here is CASTSTRNTEAFF. The CDR3 DNA follows: TGTGCCAGCACCTCGACTCGGAACACTGAAGCTTTCTTT.

The rearrangement joins TRBV7-8 to TRBJ2-7, with D possibly TRBD2 on 6 matching bases. The germline V gene encodes CDR1 SGHVS and CDR2 FQNEAQ. CDR3 length: 18 amino acids. Deletions cut 4 bases from V and 0 bases from J, with 22 bases between. The CDR3 region has the DNA TGTGCCAGCAGCTCCCCGGAGGGAGAGGCGTTGAGCTCCTACGAGCAGTACTTC. It is translated as CASSSPEGEALSSYEQYF.

The chain links TRBV27 to TRBJ2-7; TRBD2 agrees at 8 bases. The CDR3 extends over 15 amino acids. Germline trimming cut 6 bases from V and 1 base from J; bases unmatched to any gene: 8. Germline V gene data show CDR1 as MNHEY and CDR2 as SMNVEV (reference sequence). DNA for the CDR3: TGTGCCAGCAGAGAAAGCGGGGGAGGGTCCTACGAGCAGTACTTC. Encoded protein: CASRESGGGSYEQYF.

The chain is built from TRBV10-3 and TRBJ1-5; tentative D call: TRBD1 (5 bases). The V gene's germline CDR1 is ENHRY and CDR2 SYGVKD. The ends were cut back, 4 bases at V and 2 bases at J, with 9 bases in the middle. The CDR3 contains 14 residues. The CDR3 reads CAISGGLGNQPQHF. The DNA of the CDR3 is TGTGCCATCAGTGGGGGCTTGGGCAATCAGCCCCAGCATTTT.

The rearrangement joins TRBV5-4 to TRBJ1-4; maybe TRBD1 (6 bases). Germline loops: CDR1 SGHNT, CDR2 YYREEE (reference sequence). The CDR3 is made up of 16 amino acids. Trimming left V 0 bases short and J 5 bases short, with 14 bases between. For the CDR3, the DNA is TGTGCCAGCAGCTTGGGTCCGGGGGGCGACAATGAAAAACTGTTTTTT. Translating it yields CASSLGPGGDNEKLFF.

The rearrangement joins TRBV11-2 to TRBJ1-4, with unresolved D. V was trimmed by 4 bases and J by 5 bases, leaving 23 bases between them. CDR3 length equals 18 residues. Germline V gene lookup returns CDR1 SGHAT and CDR2 FQNNGV. Written as DNA, the CDR3 is TGTGCCAGCAGCTCCAGTATGGGCGGGGTGGATGGGAATGAAAAACTGTTTTTT. It is translated as CASSSSMGGVDGNEKLFF.

The chain uses TRBV5-5 and TRBJ1-2; 7 bases line up with TRBD1. V trimming: 4 bases; J trimming: 1 base; junction bases outside the gene matches: 19. This CDR3 is 19 amino acids long. The germline gives CDR1 SGHKS, CDR2 YYEKEE (reference sequence). The CDR3 loop is CASSRKHLNRDSINYGYTF. In DNA, the CDR3 is TGTGCCAGCAGCCGGAAGCACCTAAACCGGGACAGCATTAACTATGGCTACACCTTC.

As DNA, the CDR3 is TGTGCCAGCAGCTTCCCCCCCGCGACAGAAATGAACACTGAAGCTTTCTTT. Translated: CASSFPPATEMNTEAFF. The chain couples TRBV13 to TRBJ1-1, with a possible D match to TRBD1 (5 bases). Germline V gene data show CDR1 as PRHDT and CDR2 as FYEKMQ (reference sequence). Trimming took 3 bases from V and 0 from J, leaving 17 bases between them. The CDR3 extends over 17 amino acids.

The chain couples TRBV4-1 to TRBJ2-3; 12 bases agree with TRBD2. Germline-derived CDR1 and CDR2 are MGHRA and YSYEKL. The V gene end was trimmed by 0 bases and the J gene end by 4 bases; junction bases not matched to a gene: 11. This CDR3 has 19 amino acids. The CDR3 is CASSQDNLLAGGWADTQYF. CDR3 DNA: TGCGCCAGCAGCCAAGATAATTTACTAGCGGGGGGTTGGGCAGATACGCAGTATTTT.

This clone was detected once. The chain links TRBV14 to TRBJ2-7; D ambiguous. Trimming took off 1 base at V and 1 base at J, with 14 bases between the two ends. Germline loops: CDR1 SGHDN, CDR2 FVKESK. The CDR3 loop spans 16 amino acids. CDR3 nucleotides: TGTGCCAGCAGCCAAGTTCAGATGGGCGCTTCCTACGAGCAGTACTTC. Protein: CASSQVQMGASYEQYF.

The chain employs TRBV4-2 and TRBJ2-3; D unclear. V lost 0 bases and J lost 0, with 4 bases in between. Germline V CDR1 and CDR2: LGHNA, YNFKEQ. The CDR3 totals 14 residues. CDR3 loop: CASSQETSTDTQYF. CDR3 DNA sequence: TGTGCCAGCAGCCAAGAAACTAGCACAGATACGCAGTATTTT.

The V and J genes are TRBV9 and TRBJ1-2; 9 nucleotides align to TRBD1. Losses at the gene ends were 7 bases for V and 7 bases for J; bases not matched to a gene: 11. The length of the CDR3 is 14 residues. The germline V gene has CDR1 SGDLS and CDR2 YYNGEE. In nucleotides, the CDR3 is TGTGCCAGCGGGGGGACAGGGAGCACCCCTGGCTACACCTTC. It translates to CASGGTGSTPGYTF.

This CDR3 is CASSFSGRASYEQYF. In nucleotides, the CDR3 is TGTGCCAGCAGTTTCAGCGGGAGGGCCTCCTACGAGCAGTACTTC. J is TRBJ2-7 and V is TRBV13; 10 bases are a match to TRBD2. Trimming removed 6 bases from V and 0 bases from J; junction bases left unmatched: 5. Germline V CDR1 and CDR2: PRHDT, FYEKMQ (reference sequence). There are 15 residues in the CDR3.

V usage is TRBV7-3 and J usage is TRBJ2-6, with D perhaps TRBD1 (5 bases). The CDR3 runs 16 residues. V shed 5 bases and J shed 2 bases, with 13 bases lying between them. Germline values: CDR1 SGHTA, CDR2 FQGTGA. The CDR3 region has the DNA TGTGCCAGCAGCACCCCAGAAGGGGCTGGGGCCAACGTCCTGACTTTC. As protein: CASSTPEGAGANVLTF.

The chain links TRBV29-1 to TRBJ2-2; 7 nucleotides match TRBD1. The germline CDR1 and CDR2 sequences are SQVTM and ANQGSEA. Losses at the gene ends were 5 bases for V and 4 bases for J; bases not matched to a gene: 7. This CDR3 is built from 14 residues. The CDR3 protein is CSVWLPGGTGELFF. CDR3 sequence (DNA): TGCAGCGTTTGGTTACCAGGGGGCACCGGGGAGCTGTTTTTT.

The chain has TRBV10-3 and TRBJ2-2; the match to TRBD2 covers 12 bases. This CDR3 region has 16 residues. Trimming took 8 bases from V and 4 from J; bases not matched to a gene: 8. Germline V gives CDR1 ENHRY, CDR2 SYGVKD. The CDR3 reads CAIFHPTSGSTGELFF. For the CDR3, the DNA is TGTGCCATCTTCCATCCGACTAGCGGGAGCACCGGGGAGCTGTTTTTT.

The chain carries TRBV10-3 and TRBJ2-3; 9 bases agree with TRBD2. The germline V gene has CDR1 ENHRY and CDR2 SYGVKD. J gave up 4 bases and V 0 bases, and 8 bases lay outside the gene matches. The CDR3 sequence is 17 residues long. CDR3 region: CAISESSSGAPPDTQYF. Written as DNA, the CDR3 is TGTGCCATCAGTGAGTCGTCTAGCGGGGCCCCCCCAGATACGCAGTATTTT.

The chain carries TRBV19 and TRBJ1-4; 9 bases line up with TRBD1. The CDR3 is 16 amino acids. Germline-derived CDR1 and CDR2 are LNHDA and SQIVND (reference sequence). Trimming removed 8 bases from V and 8 bases from J; junction bases left unmatched: 15. CDR3 DNA sequence: TGTGCCAGTGGCGACGGGACAGGGTCCTTGGGGGAAAAACTGTTTTTT. It codes for CASGDGTGSLGEKLFF.

The chain employs TRBV6-5 and TRBJ1-4, with D perhaps matching TRBD1 (6 bases). CDR1 and CDR2 from the germline V gene are MNHEY and SVGAGI. V dropped 0 bases and J dropped 5 bases, with 7 bases sitting between them. CDR3 length: 14 residues. In nucleotides, the CDR3 is TGTGCCAGCAGTTACTCAGGGGGAAATGAAAAACTGTTTTTT. It codes for CASSYSGGNEKLFF.